This TCR beta chain was sequenced for a study of lymphopenia after photon versus proton radiotherapy (dated by TCRdb to between 2019 and 2020). Study-level background: The study compared the immunological effects of photon versus proton radiation therapy in patients with gastrointestinal tumors who developed high-grade lymphopenia. The approximately 20 patients in the cohort had gastrointestinal tumors, were treated with either photon or proton therapy, and subsequently developed lymphopenia. The goal of the study was to describe how the two radiation modalities differ in their effects on the immune system.

In its sample, this clone was seen a few times. Its antigen is not yet known. No qualities accompany the bases; no much larger clone lies one base away. What the work shows at the level of the full study, not this receptor alone: The survival association was assessed only in patients who died, and better survival with proton therapy was presented by the authors as a possibility rather than a demonstrated result. Relative stability during treatment was observed in proton-treated patients, whereas loss of naive T cells and TCR diversity and gain of effector/memory populations were observed in photon-treated patients. After the lymphocyte count nadir, photon-treated repertoires showed oligoclonal expansion, especially of CD8+ Temra cells, which drove the drop in diversity. Among patients across the cohort who died, overall survival time showed an inverse correlation with a larger post-nadir drop in TCR diversity.

Per the germline V gene, LGHNA is the CDR1 and YSLEER is the CDR2. The cysteine opens and the phenylalanine closes a CDR3 of 15 amino acids. Of the read, only the CDR3 DNA is kept; its 45 bases are in frame from base 1. V sheds 1 base and J sheds 2 bases, leaving 12 bases between their ends. Library method: the immunoSEQ multiplex PCR assay. Deep sequencing of rearranged TCR beta loci, alongside multiparametric flow cytometry, was used to profile T cell repertoires. TCRdb took this table from immuneACCESS and kept in-frame rearrangements with V and J called. Such tables lack part of the clones; where checked against another copy, unresolved V genes explain under half of the gap, and the rest is unexplained. The sample table records about 42,000 clones; about four fifths of these occur just once. Around a quarter of the sample is held by the ten biggest clonotypes.

The chain is encoded by TRBV4-3 joined to TRBJ2-7; no confident D gene assignment can be made. The source is a woman in her 70s with pancreatic cancer. This sample comprised peripheral blood, obtained from a patient treated with proton-based radiotherapy. The nucleotide sequence reads TGCGCCAGCAGCCAAGTTGCAGATGGTCCCTACGAGCAGTACTTC. It encodes CASSQVADGPYEQYF.